The 25 T cell receptor beta chains reported below all come from one sample, sequenced in a study of blood T cell repertoires in COVID-19. Method: immunoSEQ multiplex PCR; TCRdb's copy keeps in-frame clones and lacks some. The sample yields about 230,000 clones, over 70% seen once. Sequenced: peripheral blood. These receptor sequences come from a man in his forties or fifties with active or convalescent COVID-19.

The J gene is TRBJ1-6, the V gene TRBV6-1; 7 bases line up with TRBD1. Germline V gene lookup returns CDR1 MNHNS and CDR2 SASEGT. Trimming cost V 7 bases and J 8 bases; bases outside gene matches: 11. The CDR3 spans 15 residues. CDR3 coding DNA: TGTGCCAGCACCAACAGGGGTGGAAGGGATTCACCCCTCCACTTT. Residues: CASTNRGGRDSPLHF.

The chain recombines TRBV14 with TRBJ2-7; D may be TRBD2 (5 bases). CDR1 is SGHDN and CDR2 is FVKESK in the germline V gene. This CDR3 has 14 amino acids. With 0 bases removed from V and 6 bases from J, the gap between germline ends came to 12 bases. In nucleotides, the CDR3 is TGTGCCAGCAGCCAAGACGGGATCTCCCCCGAGCAGTACTTC. Translated: CASSQDGISPEQYF.

The chain uses TRBV11-2 and TRBJ2-5; TRBD2 matches at 7 bases. The germline CDR1 and CDR2 sequences are SGHAT and FQNNGV. This CDR3 is built from 15 residues. After removal of 0 bases from V and 4 bases from J, the junction contained 5 bases not matched to a gene. The CDR3 reads CASSLDLPGGETQYF. CDR3 nucleotides: TGTGCCAGCAGCTTAGATTTGCCGGGGGGAGAGACCCAGTACTTC.

J is TRBJ2-7 and V is TRBV25-1; possibly TRBD2 for D (7 bases). This CDR3 has 14 amino acids. Deletions cut 3 bases from V and 0 bases from J, with 9 bases between. Per the germline V gene, CDR1 is MGHDK and CDR2 is SYGVNS. CDR3 protein: CASSEGGLSYEQYF. Written as DNA, the CDR3 is TGTGCCAGCAGTGAGGGGGGGCTCTCCTACGAGCAGTACTTC.

This CDR3 reads CASSTSGQGSEQYF. The CDR3 region has the DNA TGTGCCAGCAGCACCTCGGGACAGGGAAGCGAGCAGTACTTC. This chain links TRBV28 with TRBJ2-7, with 9 bases matching TRBD1. The length of the CDR3 is 14 residues. Per the germline V gene, CDR1 is MDHEN and CDR2 is SYDVKM. V trimming: 6 bases; J trimming: 6 bases; junction bases outside the gene matches: 9.

This chain links TRBV6-1 with TRBJ1-1, with D possibly being TRBD1 (5 bases). With 3 bases removed from V and 4 bases from J, the gap between germline ends came to 12 bases. The CDR3 totals 14 residues. The germline gives CDR1 MNHNS, CDR2 SASEGT. The CDR3 nucleotides read TGTGCCAGCAGTGACCCGGGGGTGAGCACTGAAGCTTTCTTT. It encodes CASSDPGVSTEAFF.

This clone was picked up a small number of times. The CDR3 protein is CATSRSKGATNEKLFF. The CDR3 nucleotides are TGTGCCACCAGCAGATCAAAGGGGGCTACTAATGAAAAACTGTTTTTT. The J gene is TRBJ1-4, the V gene TRBV15; 7 bases line up with TRBD1. Germline CDR1 LNHNV, CDR2 YYDKDF (reference sequence). The CDR3 has 16 amino acids. V dropped 2 bases and J dropped 2; count of bases not matched to a gene: 5.

The chain joins TRBV18 to TRBJ1-6; the D gene is possibly TRBD1 (6 bases). Germline V gene lookup returns CDR1 KGHSH and CDR2 LQKENI. The CDR3 contains 15 residues. V lost 1 base, J lost 7 bases, and 11 bases lay in between. The CDR3 loop is CASSPRGGRNSPLHF. The CDR3 coding sequence is TGTGCCAGCTCACCACGCGGGGGCAGGAATTCACCCCTCCACTTT.

The chain recombines TRBV2 with TRBJ2-6; D not resolved. This CDR3 has 22 residues. Trimming cost V 3 bases and J 5 bases, with 32 bases left between them. Germline V gives CDR1 SNHLY, CDR2 FYNNEI. The CDR3 DNA sequence: TGTGCCAGCAGTGATTATATCCCCGCGATTAGTCTGGGCCCGGTAAGGGCCAACGTCCTGACTTTC. Translated, it gives CASSDYIPAISLGPVRANVLTF.

The genes are TRBV6-2 or TRBV6-3 and TRBJ2-3, with 9 bases aligning to TRBD2. V shed 5 bases and J 1 base; nucleotides not matched to a gene: 13. From germline, CDR1 is MNHEY and CDR2 SVGEGT. This CDR3 spans 18 amino acids. CDR3 coding DNA: TGTGCCAGCAGTCCCCGCCCCCAGCGGGAGGTTCGCACAGATACGCAGTATTTT. Encoded protein: CASSPRPQREVRTDTQYF.

This chain links TRBV7-2 with TRBJ1-3, with a tentative D call TRBD1 (6 bases). The germline V and J ends were trimmed by 7 bases and 2 bases, with 9 bases remaining between them. From germline, CDR1 is SGHTA and CDR2 FQGNSA. The CDR3 is 13 residues long. CDR3 in amino acids: CASIGTPGNTIYF. The CDR3 bases are TGTGCCAGCATCGGGACACCTGGAAACACCATATATTTT.

The chain joins TRBV15 to TRBJ2-7; 8 nucleotides agree with TRBD1. J lost 4 bases, V lost 0 bases, and 2 bases had no gene match. The CDR3 has 14 residues. Germline-derived CDR1 and CDR2 are LNHNV and YYDKDF (reference sequence). For the CDR3, the DNA is TGTGCCACCAGCAGAGACAGGGGGCGGTACGAGCAGTACTTC. It yields the protein CATSRDRGRYEQYF.

This clone was counted once. This chain links TRBV4-2 with TRBJ2-4; TRBD2 matches at 9 bases. The V segment lost 1 base and the J segment 0 bases; nucleotides outside the gene matches: 16. The CDR3 length is 21 residues. Germline CDR1 reads LGHNA; CDR2 reads YNFKEQ. The CDR3 DNA reads TGTGCCAGCAGCCAAGGAGTTCTTGGGGCTAGCGGGAACTTAGCCAAAAACATTCAGTACTTC. It translates to CASSQGVLGASGNLAKNIQYF.

V usage is TRBV7-2 and J usage is TRBJ2-5; 9 bases fit TRBD2. This CDR3 has 15 amino acids. The germline CDR1 and CDR2 sequences are SGHTA and FQGNSA. J was trimmed by 2 bases and V by 4 bases; bases with no gene match: 5. This chain's CDR3 is CASSSPLAGQETQYF. The CDR3 DNA reads TGTGCCAGCAGCTCCCCTCTAGCGGGACAAGAGACCCAGTACTTC.

The chain couples TRBV18 to TRBJ1-4, with TRBD1 matching over 7 bases. The CDR3 has 13 amino acids. Germline CDR1 is KGHSH and CDR2 is LQKENI. Losses at the gene ends were 4 bases for V and 7 bases for J; bases not matched to a gene: 3. CDR3: CASSRNRGEKLFF. The CDR3 region has the DNA TGTGCCAGCTCACGAAACAGGGGTGAAAAACTGTTTTTT.

This chain joins TRBV2 and TRBJ1-2, with a tentative D call TRBD1 (6 bases). The germline V gene encodes CDR1 SNHLY and CDR2 FYNNEI. The CDR3 has 14 amino acids. The ends were cut back, 5 bases at V and 5 bases at J, with 15 bases in the middle. CDR3 DNA: TGTGCCAGCAGTCGAGGGGGAACGTCATATGGCTACACCTTC. Translating gives CASSRGGTSYGYTF. Full variable domain (rest looked up from reference TRBV2 and TRBJ1-2): EPEVTQTPSHQVTQMGQEVILRCVPISNHLYFYWYRQILGQKVEFLVSFYNNEISEKSEIFDDQFSVERPDGSNFTLKIRSTKLEDSAMYFCASSRGGTSYGYTFGSGTRLTVV.

The genes are TRBV5-1 and TRBJ2-1; TRBD1 is a possible D gene (5 bases). The germline CDR1 and CDR2 sequences are SGHRS and YFSETQ. V was cut by 5 bases and J by 8 bases, with 20 bases left in between. CDR3 length equals 15 residues. CDR3 DNA sequence: TGCGCCAGCAGGTTAGCTCAGGGAACAGTACATGAGCAGTTCTTC. It encodes CASRLAQGTVHEQFF.

The chain combines TRBV3-1 (or the pseudogene TRBV3-2) with TRBJ1-2, with TRBD1 identical over 9 bases. Germline loops: CDR1 LGHDT, CDR2 YNNKEL (reference sequence). J gave up 2 bases and V 4 bases, and 5 bases lay outside the gene matches. The CDR3 totals 15 residues. CDR3 loop: CASSRYGTGNYGYTF. In DNA form, the CDR3 reads TGTGCCAGCAGCCGCTACGGGACAGGGAACTATGGCTACACCTTC.

This chain connects TRBV5-1 to TRBJ1-1; D ambiguous. The CDR3 is made up of 13 amino acids. Germline V gene data show CDR1 as SGHRS and CDR2 as YFSETQ. V shed 5 bases and J shed 1 base, with 9 bases lying between them. This CDR3 is CASSTAGNTEAFF. The CDR3 DNA reads as TGCGCCAGCAGTACGGCGGGGAACACTGAAGCTTTCTTT.

This rearrangement joins TRBV3-1 (or the pseudogene TRBV3-2) to TRBJ1-1; D is possibly TRBD1 (5 bases). The CDR3 has 15 amino acids. The V and J ends lost 2 bases and 1 base respectively, with 11 bases between them. CDR1 LGHDT and CDR2 YNNKEL come from the germline V gene (reference sequence). The CDR3 bases are TGTGCCAGCAGCCAAAGGCAGGGAAAGAACACTGAAGCTTTCTTT. Residues: CASSQRQGKNTEAFF.

The chain joins TRBV9 to TRBJ2-3; 10 nucleotides align to TRBD2. The V gene's germline CDR1 is SGDLS and CDR2 YYNGEE. This CDR3 has 16 amino acids. The ends lost 3 bases at V and 0 bases at J; junction bases unmatched: 4. CDR3 amino acids: CASSGSGGGSTDTQYF. CDR3 sequence (DNA): TGTGCCAGCAGCGGCAGCGGGGGGGGTAGCACAGATACGCAGTATTTT.

This chain uses TRBV6-1 with TRBJ1-1; D remains unclear. The V gene lost 2 bases and the J gene lost 0 bases, with 22 bases spanning the gap. Germline CDR1 is MNHNS and CDR2 is SASEGT. The CDR3 is 19 residues long. CDR3 DNA sequence: TGTGCCAGCAGTGAAACCGCAAGGCTCCGCGGAGGGATGAACACTGAAGCTTTCTTT. Its protein is CASSETARLRGGMNTEAFF.

The genes are TRBV11-3 and TRBJ2-1; D call uncertain. The V end was cut by 0 bases, the J end by 0 bases, with 9 bases between. Germline assignment: CDR1 SGHNT and CDR2 YENEEA. The CDR3 has 16 residues. Here the CDR3 reads CASSLDGRSSYNEQFF. The CDR3 nucleotides read TGTGCCAGCAGCTTAGATGGCAGAAGCTCCTACAATGAGCAGTTCTTC.

J is TRBJ2-1 and V is TRBV14; 9 positions agree with TRBD2. V gave up 2 bases and J gave up 4 bases; unmatched junction bases: 15. CDR1 and CDR2 from the germline V gene are SGHDN and FVKESK. The CDR3 is 19 residues long. This CDR3 reads CASSQLASGAMRGYNEQFF. The CDR3 region has the DNA TGTGCCAGCAGCCAACTGGCTAGCGGGGCGATGAGAGGTTACAATGAGCAGTTCTTC.

The rearrangement links TRBV6-2 or TRBV6-3 to TRBJ2-7, with 12 bases lining up with TRBD2. The germline CDR1 and CDR2 sequences are MNHEY and SVGEGT. The CDR3 has 17 residues. J lost 2 bases, V lost 0 bases, and 5 bases had no gene match. CDR3 DNA: TGTGCCAGCAGTTACTCTCCGCTAGCGGGAGGGCCCTACGAGCAGTACTTC. It encodes CASSYSPLAGGPYEQYF.